The clone carrying this TCR beta chain was seen a single time. Antigen specificity is unknown. Vbeta (60) and Jbeta (13) primers were used in the PCR. Profiled with immunoSEQ multiplex PCR; TCRdb holds only in-frame clones, not every one. In the table there are some 190,000 clones, 80% to 90% of which are singletons. Trimming left V 8 bases short and J 7 bases short, with 17 bases between. The CDR3 length is 14 residues. CDR1 and CDR2 (germline): MNHNS, SASEGT. The record originates from a study of cytomegalovirus exposure and HLA in healthy donors. Study-wide context: Most donors, about 82% of 398 genotyped, fell in the Caucasian-associated ancestry cluster.

Study observations and caveats: As a later analysis showed, several of the most significant clusters appeared to be linked to common viral pathogens. Reports credit the classifier with highly specific, highly sensitive diagnosis of cytomegalovirus status.

The TCR was taken from a male donor in good health and CMV-seronegative. The V gene is TRBV6-1, the J gene TRBJ1-4; TRBD1 is a possible D gene (6 bases). The specimen was PBMCs. The CDR3 protein is CASSKTGGSEKLFF. The CDR3 bases are TGTGCCAGCTCAAAGACAGGTGGTAGTGAAAAACTGTTTTTT.